The entry below gives a single TCR beta chain sequence along with its context. The germline CDR1 and CDR2 sequences are SGHKS and YYEKEE (reference sequence). Trimming stripped 2 bases from V and 0 bases from J, with 9 bases between. This CDR3 has 14 residues. The data stem from a study of OX40 agonist ivuxolimab in advanced cancers. Study in general: Ivuxolimab, which patients received intravenously every 2 weeks, was dosed at 0.01 to 10 mg/kg. Melanoma, hepatocellular carcinoma, head and neck or renal cell cancer occurred in dose-escalation patients. Three dose-escalation patients had partial responses: one with hepatocellular carcinoma and two with cutaneous melanoma.

Samples were taken at baseline and on day 1 of cycles 4 and 7. Assay used: immunoSEQ multiplex PCR; TCRdb lists only in-frame clones, some missing. The sample lists 14,000 or so clones; approximately 80% were seen once. This receptor was obtained from an adult with an advanced solid tumor such as melanoma, head and neck, liver or kidney cancer. J is TRBJ2-7 and V is TRBV5-5, with D unclear. Here the sequenced sample was CD4+ or CD8+ T cells sorted from blood, taken in a trial of the OX40 agonist ivuxolimab. As DNA, the CDR3 is TGTGCCAGCAGCTTTGGCGTAGGCTCCTACGAGCAGTACTTC. Translating it yields CASSFGVGSYEQYF.